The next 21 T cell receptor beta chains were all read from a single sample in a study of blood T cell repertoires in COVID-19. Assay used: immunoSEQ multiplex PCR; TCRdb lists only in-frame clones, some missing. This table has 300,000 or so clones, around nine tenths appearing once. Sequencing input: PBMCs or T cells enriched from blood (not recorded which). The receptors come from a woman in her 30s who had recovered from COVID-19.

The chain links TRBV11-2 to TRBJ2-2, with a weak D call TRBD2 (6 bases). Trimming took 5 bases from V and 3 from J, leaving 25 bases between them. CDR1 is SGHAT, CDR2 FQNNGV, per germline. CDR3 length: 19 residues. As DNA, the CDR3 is TGTGCCAGCAGCACCATGACTAGGCCTCAGACTGGTGACACCGGGGAGCTGTTTTTT. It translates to CASSTMTRPQTGDTGELFF.

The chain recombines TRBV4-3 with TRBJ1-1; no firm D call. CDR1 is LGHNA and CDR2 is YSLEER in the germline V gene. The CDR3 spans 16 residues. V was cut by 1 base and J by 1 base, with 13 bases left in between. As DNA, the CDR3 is TGCGCCAGCAGCCAAGGGTTGAACAGAGAGAACACTGAAGCTTTCTTT. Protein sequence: CASSQGLNRENTEAFF.

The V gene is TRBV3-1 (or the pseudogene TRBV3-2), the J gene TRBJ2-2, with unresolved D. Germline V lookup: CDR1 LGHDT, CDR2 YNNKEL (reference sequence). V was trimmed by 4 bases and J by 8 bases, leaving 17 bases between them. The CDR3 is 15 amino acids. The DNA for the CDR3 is TGTGCCAGCAGCCTTCCAGAACATCAAGTAGGGGAGCTGTTTTTT. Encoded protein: CASSLPEHQVGELFF.

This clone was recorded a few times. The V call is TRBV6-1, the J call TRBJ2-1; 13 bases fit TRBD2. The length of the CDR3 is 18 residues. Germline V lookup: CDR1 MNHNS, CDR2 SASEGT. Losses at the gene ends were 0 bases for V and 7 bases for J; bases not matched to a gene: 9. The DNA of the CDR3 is TGTGCCAGCAGTGAAGCGATCAGGGGACTAGCGGGATTTAATGAGCAGTTCTTC. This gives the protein CASSEAIRGLAGFNEQFF.

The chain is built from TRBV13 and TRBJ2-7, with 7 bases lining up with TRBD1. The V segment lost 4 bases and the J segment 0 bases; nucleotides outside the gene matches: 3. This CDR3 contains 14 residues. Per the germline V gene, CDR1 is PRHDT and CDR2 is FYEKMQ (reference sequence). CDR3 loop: CASSWGTVSYEQYF. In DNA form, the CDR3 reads TGTGCCAGCAGCTGGGGGACAGTCTCCTACGAGCAGTACTTC.

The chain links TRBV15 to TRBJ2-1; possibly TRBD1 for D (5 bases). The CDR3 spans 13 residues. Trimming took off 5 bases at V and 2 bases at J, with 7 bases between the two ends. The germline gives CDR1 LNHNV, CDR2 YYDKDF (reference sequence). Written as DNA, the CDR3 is TGTGCCACCAGCGGGGCACCCTACAATGAGCAGTTCTTC. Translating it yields CATSGAPYNEQFF.

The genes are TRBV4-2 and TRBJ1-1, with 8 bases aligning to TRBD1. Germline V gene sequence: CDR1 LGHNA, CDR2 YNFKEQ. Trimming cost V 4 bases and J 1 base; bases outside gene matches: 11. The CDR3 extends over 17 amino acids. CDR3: CASSLTGQGRRNTEAFF. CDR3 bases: TGTGCCAGCAGCCTCACTGGACAGGGTCGCCGGAACACTGAAGCTTTCTTT.

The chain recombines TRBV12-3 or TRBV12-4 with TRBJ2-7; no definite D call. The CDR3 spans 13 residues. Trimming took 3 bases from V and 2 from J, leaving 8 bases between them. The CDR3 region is CASSLAEAYEQYF. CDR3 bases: TGTGCCAGCAGTTTGGCAGAAGCCTACGAGCAGTACTTC.

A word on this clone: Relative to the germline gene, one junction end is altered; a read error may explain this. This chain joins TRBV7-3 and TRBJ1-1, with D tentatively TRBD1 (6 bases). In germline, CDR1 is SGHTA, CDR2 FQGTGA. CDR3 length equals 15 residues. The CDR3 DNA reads TGTGCCAGCAGCGTAACAGGGAGTGCGGCCACTGAAGCTTTCTTT. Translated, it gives CASSVTGSAATEAFF.

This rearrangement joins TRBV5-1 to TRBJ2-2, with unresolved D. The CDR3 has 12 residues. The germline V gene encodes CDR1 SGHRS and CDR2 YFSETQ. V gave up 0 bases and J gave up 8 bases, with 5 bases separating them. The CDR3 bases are TGCGCCAGCAGCTTGGTAATGGGGGAGCTGTTTTTT. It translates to CASSLVMGELFF.

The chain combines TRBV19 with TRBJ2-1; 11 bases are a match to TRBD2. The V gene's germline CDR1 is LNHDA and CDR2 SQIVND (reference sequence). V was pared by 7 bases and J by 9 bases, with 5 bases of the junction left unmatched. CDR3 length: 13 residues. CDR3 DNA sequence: TGTGCCAGTACCAGGACTAGCGGGTTTGAGCAGTTCTTC. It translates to CASTRTSGFEQFF.

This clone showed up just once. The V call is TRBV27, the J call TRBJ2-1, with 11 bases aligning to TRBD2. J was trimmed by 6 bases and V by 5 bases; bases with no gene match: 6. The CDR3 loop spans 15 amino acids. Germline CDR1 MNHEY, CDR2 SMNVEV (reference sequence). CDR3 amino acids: CASSKLAGEGNEQFF. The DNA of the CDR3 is TGTGCCAGCAGTAAACTAGCGGGAGAAGGCAATGAGCAGTTCTTC.

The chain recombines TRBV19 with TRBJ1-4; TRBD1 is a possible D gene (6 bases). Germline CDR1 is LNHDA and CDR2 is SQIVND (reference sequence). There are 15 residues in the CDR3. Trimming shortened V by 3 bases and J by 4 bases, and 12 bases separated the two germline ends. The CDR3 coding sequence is TGTGCCAGTAGTATTCCCGGACAGTATAATGAAAAACTGTTTTTT. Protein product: CASSIPGQYNEKLFF.

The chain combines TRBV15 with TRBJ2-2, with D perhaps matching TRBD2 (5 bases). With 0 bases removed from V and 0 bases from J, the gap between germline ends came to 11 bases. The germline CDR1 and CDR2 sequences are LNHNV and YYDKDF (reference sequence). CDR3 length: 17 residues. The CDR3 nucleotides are TGTGCCACCAGCAGAGATGGGAGTTTGGCGAACACCGGGGAGCTGTTTTTT. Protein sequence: CATSRDGSLANTGELFF.

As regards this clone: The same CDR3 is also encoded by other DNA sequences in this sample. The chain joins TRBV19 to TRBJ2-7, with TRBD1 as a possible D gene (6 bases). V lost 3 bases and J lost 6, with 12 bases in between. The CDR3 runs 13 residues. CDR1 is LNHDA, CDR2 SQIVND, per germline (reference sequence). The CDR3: CASSINRAGEQYF. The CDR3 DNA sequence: TGTGCCAGTAGTATCAACAGGGCTGGCGAGCAGTACTTC.

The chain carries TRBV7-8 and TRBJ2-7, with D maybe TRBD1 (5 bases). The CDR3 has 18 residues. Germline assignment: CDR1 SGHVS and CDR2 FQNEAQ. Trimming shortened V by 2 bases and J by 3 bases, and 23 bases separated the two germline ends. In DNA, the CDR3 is TGTGCCAGCAGCTTAAATGTCGACAGCACTCCCTTGGTCTACGAGCAGTACTTC. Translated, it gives CASSLNVDSTPLVYEQYF.

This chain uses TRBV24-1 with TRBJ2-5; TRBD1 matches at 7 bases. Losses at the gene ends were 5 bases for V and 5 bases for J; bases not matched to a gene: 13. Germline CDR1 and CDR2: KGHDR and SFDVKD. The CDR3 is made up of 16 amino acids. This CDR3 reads CATSVSGTGDMETQYF. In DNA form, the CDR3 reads TGTGCCACCAGTGTAAGCGGAACAGGGGATATGGAGACCCAGTACTTC.

In DNA, the CDR3 is TGTGCCTGGAGTTTAACCTCTACGAATTCACCCCTCCACTTT. The encoded protein is CAWSLTSTNSPLHF. The V call is TRBV30, the J call TRBJ1-6; D call uncertain. The germline V gene encodes CDR1 GTSNPN and CDR2 SVGIG (reference sequence). The CDR3 is 14 residues long. The V gene lost 2 bases and the J gene lost 7 bases, with 12 bases spanning the gap.

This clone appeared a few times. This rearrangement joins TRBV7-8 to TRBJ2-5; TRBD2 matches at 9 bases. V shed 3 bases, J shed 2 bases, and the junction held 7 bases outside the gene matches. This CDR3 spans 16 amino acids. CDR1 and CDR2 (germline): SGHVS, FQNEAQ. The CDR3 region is CASSFGRLAVQETQYF. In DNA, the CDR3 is TGTGCCAGCAGCTTTGGCCGACTAGCGGTACAAGAGACCCAGTACTTC.

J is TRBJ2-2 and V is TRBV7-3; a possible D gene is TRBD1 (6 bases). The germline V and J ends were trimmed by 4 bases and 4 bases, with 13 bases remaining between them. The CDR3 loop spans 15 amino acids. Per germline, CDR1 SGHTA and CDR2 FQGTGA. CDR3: CASSSGTFGTGELFF. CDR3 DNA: TGTGCCAGCAGCTCCGGGACATTTGGCACCGGGGAGCTGTTTTTT.

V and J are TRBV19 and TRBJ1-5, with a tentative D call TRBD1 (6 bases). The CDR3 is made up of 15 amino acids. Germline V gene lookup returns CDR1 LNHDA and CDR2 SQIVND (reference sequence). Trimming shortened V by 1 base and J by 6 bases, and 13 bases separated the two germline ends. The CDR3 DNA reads TGTGCCAGTAGTATAGTAAAGATAGGGGGTCAGCCCCAGCATTTT. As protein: CASSIVKIGGQPQHF.